What follows are 4 T cell receptor beta chains derived from one specimen sequenced in a study of beta chain features in type 1 diabetes. Study-level results: A moderate, significant TCRB CDR3 shortening appeared in type 1 diabetes across four CD4+ subsets.

These receptors have no known antigen. The isolated RNA, all of it, was reverse transcribed, so expressed TCRB transcripts were what got sequenced. Method: immunoSEQ multiplex PCR; TCRdb's copy keeps in-frame clones and lacks some. Here the sample spans 600,000 to 700,000 clones, around 12% being singletons. The sequencing input was naive CD4+ T cells from blood. Receptor source: a man aged 30 to 45 with type 1 diabetes.

In this sample, this clone turned up a few times. The V and J genes are TRBV5-1 and TRBJ2-5, with D hard to call. Deletions cut 3 bases from V and 1 base from J, with 10 bases between. Germline lookup yields CDR1 SGHRS and CDR2 YFSETQ. CDR3 length: 14 residues. The CDR3: CASSWNGIQETQYF. The CDR3 DNA is TGCGCCAGCAGCTGGAACGGAATCCAAGAGACCCAGTACTTC.

A note on this clone: The sample holds other DNA sequences that translate to the same CDR3. The chain has TRBV29-1 and TRBJ2-2, with D possibly TRBD1 on 5 matching bases. Germline CDR1 SQVTM, CDR2 ANQGSEA. This CDR3 is 13 amino acids long. V lost 0 bases, J lost 6 bases, and 8 bases lay in between. In nucleotides, the CDR3 is TGCAGCGTTGAAGATCAGGGCTCCGGGGAGCTGTTTTTT. Translated: CSVEDQGSGELFF.

V usage is TRBV2 and J usage is TRBJ2-1, with D possibly TRBD1 on 6 matching bases. Germline V lookup: CDR1 SNHLY, CDR2 FYNNEI. Trimming took 5 bases from V and 4 from J, leaving 18 bases between them. The CDR3 loop spans 16 amino acids. DNA for the CDR3: TGTGCCAGCAGTCCAGAGCTGGGGACACAATACAATGAGCAGTTCTTC. Its protein product is CASSPELGTQYNEQFF.

This clone was recorded at least ten times. V is TRBV13 and J is TRBJ1-4; 7 bases are a match to TRBD1. The V gene's germline CDR1 is PRHDT and CDR2 FYEKMQ (reference sequence). The CDR3 is 14 residues long. The J segment lost 7 bases and the V segment lost 2 bases, leaving 4 bases of the junction unmatched. CDR3 protein: CASSLQTGLEKLFF. CDR3 DNA sequence: TGTGCCAGCAGCTTACAGACAGGGCTTGAAAAACTGTTTTTT.